The sequence of this TCR beta chain was determined in a study of cytomegalovirus exposure and HLA in healthy donors. The CDR3 is 15 amino acids. Trimming shortened V by 4 bases and J by 0 bases, and 11 bases separated the two germline ends. Germline assignment: CDR1 KGHSH and CDR2 LQKENI. Profiling relied on immunoSEQ multiplex PCR, and the TCRdb table lists in-frame clones only, not all of them. The repertoire holds more than 55,000 clones, with 90% to 96% as singletons. Input material: PBMCs. The gene calls are TRBV18 and TRBJ2-3; TRBD1 might be the D (5 bases). The origin of this receptor is a man younger than 30 in good health and CMV-seronegative. The CDR3 bases are TGTGCCAGCTCACGGCTGGGGCTCAGCACAGATACGCAGTATTTT. This codes for CASSRLGLSTDTQYF.